This T cell receptor (beta chain) was sequenced in a study of PD-1 blockade in mismatch repair-deficient tumors. The overall study: All were previously treated, progressing patients with approximately 12 mismatch repair-deficient cancer types. Whole-study findings and limits: Tumor-resident clones, often undetectable pretreatment in blood, expanded then contracted after pembrolizumab.

This clone was seen once. The antigen is undetermined. Sequencing was performed with immunoSEQ multiplex PCR; in TCRdb, only in-frame clones are kept and a portion is missing. Counted here are 75,000 to 85,000 clones, about 85% occurring once; the ten biggest clones make up just over 2.5%. PCR or immunohistochemistry showed mismatch repair deficiency in every enrolled patient. Three pembrolizumab responders had their TCRs sequenced. The CDR3 consists of 15 residues. V was cut by 3 bases and J by 7 bases, with 19 bases left in between. CDR1 is KGHSH, CDR2 LQKENI, per germline. The gene calls are TRBV18 and TRBJ2-7; D is perhaps TRBD1 (7 bases). The TCR originated in an adult with mismatch repair-deficient cancer. The material sequenced was peripheral blood, taken 12 weeks after starting pembrolizumab. For the CDR3, the DNA is TGTGCCAGCTCACCTCCGGCAGGGGGGTCGCGGGAGCAGTACTTC. Amino acid sequence: CASSPPAGGSREQYF.